In this sample, the clone carrying this T cell receptor (delta chain) is medium-sized (0.01 to 0.1%). In the same sample, other DNA sequences code for this CDR3. This record belongs to a study of gamma-delta chains in newborns, infants, children. Study-wide background: Polyclonal expansion of innate γδ T cells after birth follows microbial exposure.

The CDR3 covers 23 residues. CDR1 TSWWSYY and CDR2 QGS come from the germline V gene. V lost 1 base, J lost 2 bases, and 16 bases stayed unmatched. TCRdb re-called clones from the reads using CATT. The sample has around 5,200 delta-chain clones, more than 12% seen once. The sample consisted of blood, taken at baseline. This clonotype was obtained from a child who was a newborn, infant or young child, either healthy, febrile or measles-vaccinated (not recorded which). The chain carries TRDV1 and TRDJ3, with TRDD3 matching 11 bases. The CDR3 reads CALGERWGIHLPLSAWDTRQMFF. The DNA for the CDR3 is TGTGCTCTTGGGGAACGCTGGGGGATACATCTGCCTCTTAGCGCCTGGGACACCCGACAGATGTTTTTC.